This T cell receptor (beta chain) emerged from a study of T cells in Graves' hyperthyroidism and ophthalmopathy. Study at large: Pretreatment peripheral blood was obtained at initial diagnosis. Study observations and caveats: Clonotypes that were expanded in thyroid above 0.001 mostly appeared in blood too.

The CDR3 sequence is 14 residues long. Trimming cost V 9 bases and J 5 bases, with 16 bases left between them. The germline CDR1 and CDR2 sequences are LNHDA and SQIVND (reference sequence). Worth noting for this clonotype: What it recognizes is unknown.

Diagnosis relied on clinical symptoms, serum thyroxine and TRAb, thyroid ultrasound and orbital computed tomography. Amplified TCR beta CDR3 regions came from RNA transcripts. The study used the HTBI primer set for a first-round RT-PCR of the TCR CDR3. TCRdb fed the multiplex PCR reads into MiXCR, producing one record per CDR3 protein. Of roughly 800,000 distinct CDR3 sequences listed, roughly 40% are singletons. Sequencing was performed on blood. The chain has TRBV19 and TRBJ2-2, with D possibly TRBD2 on 5 matching bases. This receptor was obtained from a man between 18 and 35 years old with Graves' hyperthyroidism. The CDR3 reads CARPAGLPTGELFF. DNA of the CDR3: TGTGCCAGGCCCGCGGGCCTACCAACCGGGGAGCTGTTTTTT.